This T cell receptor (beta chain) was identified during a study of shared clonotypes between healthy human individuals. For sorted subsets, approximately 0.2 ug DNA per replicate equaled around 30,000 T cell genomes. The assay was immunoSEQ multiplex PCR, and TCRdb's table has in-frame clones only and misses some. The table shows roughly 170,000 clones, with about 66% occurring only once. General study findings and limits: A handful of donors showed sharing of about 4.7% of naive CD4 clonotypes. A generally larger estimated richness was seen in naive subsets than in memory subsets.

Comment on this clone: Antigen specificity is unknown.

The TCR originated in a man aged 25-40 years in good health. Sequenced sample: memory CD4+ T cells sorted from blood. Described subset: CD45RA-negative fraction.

The DNA for the CDR3 is TGTGCCAGCAGTGAAGGTGGATACCCCACGTTTGAACAGTACTTC. Its translation is CASSEGGYPTFEQYF. The V gene is TRBV6-1, the J gene TRBJ2-7, with no clear D. Germline V gene data show CDR1 as MNHNS and CDR2 as SASEGT. V lost 1 base to trimming and J lost 10 bases, with 20 bases between them. This CDR3 is built from 15 residues.